The clone carrying this T cell receptor beta chain came up a few times. Its specificity is unknown. Reverse transcription of all isolated RNA meant that expressed TCRB transcripts were sequenced. Some clones are missing from TCRdb's copy, which holds only in-frame ones; the method was immunoSEQ multiplex PCR. The table includes around 600,000 clones, 9.5% to 15% detected once. This sample is part of a study of beta chain features in type 1 diabetes. The study, taken as a whole, reports: Insertions at VDJ junctions were less frequent in type 1 diabetes patients. These patients also deleted more nucleotides at the same junctions. A moderate, significant TCRB CDR3 shortening appeared in type 1 diabetes across four CD4+ subsets. Naive, central memory and Treg TCRB repertoires seemed to resemble each other more closely in patients than they did in healthy donors.

Germline V gene data show CDR1 as SGHDN and CDR2 as FVKESK. CDR3 length equals 15 residues. V lost 0 bases, J lost 4 bases, and 12 bases lay in between. What was sequenced was naive CD4+ T cells from blood. The rearrangement links TRBV14 to TRBJ1-1; the D gene is possibly TRBD1 (6 bases). The clonotype originates from a man aged 25 to 40 with type 1 diabetes. CDR3 sequence (DNA): TGTGCCAGCAGCCAAGATCGTCAGGGGATCACTGAAGCTTTCTTT. Its protein is CASSQDRQGITEAFF.